The rows below give T cell receptor beta chains drawn from one sample of a study of shared clonotypes between healthy human individuals. The data were produced by immunoSEQ multiplex PCR, yet TCRdb's version contains in-frame clones alone and is incomplete. This table holds nearly 500,000 clones, about three quarters found once. Sequenced: PBMCs. The receptors here all came from a woman aged 40 to 55 in good health. Some clones in this sample may be carry-over from other donors' samples. CDR3s include the opening cysteine and the closing phenylalanine or tryptophan. D genes are given only for firm matches. The listing skips clone size in some rows; elsewhere it reads once, few, many or a size class.

D gene	V gene	clone size	J gene	CDR3 protein	CDR3 DNA
NA	TRBV18	NA	TRBJ1-2	CASSPTEWGLGYTF	TGTGCCAGCTCACCGACAGAGTGGGGTTTGGGCTACACCTTC
NA	TRBV5-1	few	TRBJ1-2	CASSLGDRQYGYTF	TGCGCCAGCAGCTTGGGCGACAGGCAGTATGGCTACACCTTC
NA	TRBV7-3	NA	TRBJ2-3	CASSLGITSTDTQYF	TGTGCCAGCAGCTTAGGGATAACTAGCACAGATACGCAGTATTTT
TRBD1	TRBV29-1	NA	TRBJ1-2	CSVTTGQYGYTF	TGCAGCGTGACAACGGGACAGTATGGCTACACCTTC
NA	TRBV5-5	NA	TRBJ1-2	CASRLLGVGYGYTF	TGTGCCAGCAGACTTCTGGGGGTCGGCTATGGCTACACCTTC
NA	TRBV11-1	NA	TRBJ1-1	CASSWQGEAFF	TGTGCCAGCAGCTGGCAGGGGGAAGCTTTCTTT
NA	TRBV7-3	NA	TRBJ1-1	CASSSRTATEAFF	TGTGCCAGCAGCTCTCGGACAGCCACTGAAGCTTTCTTT
NA	TRBV5-1	once	TRBJ2-1	CASSLVAGSGNEQFF	TGCGCCAGCAGCTTGGTGGCGGGGAGTGGTAATGAGCAGTTCTTC
NA	TRBV27	NA	TRBJ2-1	CASSPGAPATNEQFF	TGTGCCAGCAGTCCGGGAGCCCCCGCAACCAATGAGCAGTTCTTC
TRBD1	TRBV5-1	NA	TRBJ2-1	CASSYLQGVYNEQFF	TGCGCCAGCAGCTATCTTCAGGGGGTGTACAATGAGCAGTTCTTC
TRBD2	TRBV7-2	many	TRBJ2-7	CASSSAPYSGRRYEQYF	TGTGCCAGCAGCTCAGCACCATATAGCGGGAGGAGGTACGAGCAGTACTTC
NA	TRBV15	once	TRBJ1-1	CATSRDMGFEAFF	TGTGCCACCAGCAGAGATATGGGGTTTGAAGCTTTCTTT
NA	TRBV6-1	NA	TRBJ2-1	CAIGQGWGEQFF	TGTGCCATCGGTCAGGGATGGGGTGAGCAGTTCTTC
NA	TRBV7-9	NA	TRBJ1-4	CASSFRPGDEKLFF	TGTGCCAGCAGCTTCCGTCCGGGGGATGAAAAACTGTTTTTT
NA	TRBV11-2	NA	TRBJ1-4	CASSFQLGDEKLFF	TGTGCCAGCAGCTTTCAGTTAGGGGATGAAAAACTGTTTTTT
NA	TRBV30	once	TRBJ1-5	CACQGLSNQPQHF	TGTGCCTGCCAGGGGCTAAGCAATCAGCCCCAGCATTTT
NA	TRBV5-4	NA	TRBJ1-2	CASSLDRVYGYTF	TGTGCCAGCAGCTTGGACAGGGTCTATGGCTACACCTTC
TRBD1	TRBV15	NA	TRBJ2-7	CATSRLTGTGNEQYF	TGTGCCACCAGCAGACTAACCGGGACAGGGAACGAGCAGTACTTC
NA	TRBV11-2	many	TRBJ1-2	CASSPRISYTF	TGTGCCAGCAGCCCCAGGATCAGCTACACCTTC
TRBD2	TRBV5-1	NA	TRBJ2-1	CASSLAGLDNEQFF	TGCGCCAGCAGCTTAGCGGGACTAGACAATGAGCAGTTCTTC
TRBD2	TRBV18	NA	TRBJ2-7	CASSEDLAAGYEQYF	TGTGCCAGCTCAGAAGATCTAGCGGCGGGCTACGAGCAGTACTTC
NA	TRBV5-1	NA	TRBJ2-7	CASSEQRYEQYF	TGCGCCAGCAGCGAGCAGAGGTACGAGCAGTACTTC
NA	TRBV5-1	NA	TRBJ2-6	CASSNPSGANVLTF	TGCGCCAGCAGCAATCCTTCTGGGGCCAACGTCCTGACTTTC
NA	TRBV28	NA	TRBJ1-1	CASSRVWGAKTEAFF	TGTGCCAGCAGTAGGGTCTGGGGGGCTAAGACTGAAGCTTTCTTT
NA	TRBV27	NA	TRBJ2-7	CASSFSTGTYEQYF	TGTGCCAGCAGTTTCTCAACGGGGACCTACGAGCAGTACTTC
NA	TRBV5-1	NA	TRBJ2-2	CASSYSTGELFF	TGCGCCAGCAGCTACAGCACCGGGGAGCTGTTTTTT
NA	TRBV4-3	NA	TRBJ2-3	CASSLGASRVTDTQYF	TGCGCCAGCAGCCTTGGGGCTAGCAGAGTCACAGATACGCAGTATTTT
TRBD2	TRBV2	NA	TRBJ2-3	CASSVGRSTDTQYF	TGTGCCAGCAGTGTCGGGAGGAGCACAGATACGCAGTATTTT
NA	TRBV27	NA	TRBJ2-7	CASQKDPNYEQYF	TGTGCCAGCCAAAAGGACCCTAACTACGAGCAGTACTTC